The entry below describes one T cell receptor beta chain. Its antigen is unknown. TCRB transcripts that were expressed got sequenced, as all of the isolated RNA had been reverse transcribed. Profiling relied on immunoSEQ multiplex PCR, and the TCRdb table lists in-frame clones only, not all of them. The data hold 450,000 to 600,000 clones, with about 32% observed a single time. The data originate from a study of beta chain features in type 1 diabetes. Study results and limitations: A possible short-template PCR bias applies equally to patients and controls. Patients with Type 1 diabetes showed moderately but significantly shorter TCRB CDR3s in all four CD4+ subsets.

Per the germline V gene, CDR1 is LGHNA and CDR2 is YSLEER. The CDR3 spans 14 residues. With 8 bases removed from V and 3 bases from J, the gap between germline ends came to 14 bases. Sequenced material: naive CD4+ T cells from blood. The rearrangement joins TRBV4-3 to TRBJ2-1, with a tentative D call TRBD1 (5 bases). This TCR was recovered from a man aged 18 to 30 in good health. This CDR3 reads CASRQTRLYNEQFF. CDR3 in DNA: TGCGCCAGCCGACAGACCCGACTCTACAATGAGCAGTTCTTC.